The rows below give T cell receptor beta chains drawn from one sample of a study of early T cells in non-severe SARS-CoV-2 infection. TCRdb independently ran MiXCR on the 5' RACE reads; one entry per CDR3 protein. The table records tens of thousands of distinct CDR3 sequences, around 13% of them present only once. Sequencing was performed on whole blood. These receptors were taken from an adult who was a healthcare worker with PCR-confirmed SARS-CoV-2 infection or an uninfected control (not recorded which). CDR3s include the opening cysteine and the closing phenylalanine or tryptophan. The D gene is left open where the match is weak. A clone size is listed for some rows: how often the clone was seen (once, few, many), or a class if it is expanded.

v_gene	abundance	j_gene	d_gene	len	CDR3nt	CDR3aa
TRBV20-1	NA	TRBJ2-1	NA	17	TGCAGTGCAAGGGAGCAGAGGGGATACAAATCCTACAATGAGCAGTTCTTC	CSAREQRGYKSYNEQFF
TRBV27	few	TRBJ2-7	TRBD2	15	TGTGCCAGCAGTTCACCGGGACTAGCGTCGGGTGAGCAGTACTTC	CASSSPGLASGEQYF
TRBV4-3	many	TRBJ1-2	TRBD1	21	TGCGCCAGCAGCCAAAGGTTGAGGAACGGGGACAGGGAACAACTTAACTATGGCTACACCTTC	CASSQRLRNGDREQLNYGYTF
TRBV6-4	many	TRBJ2-1	NA	15	TGTGCCAGCAGCTTGGACAGAAACTCCTACAATGAGCAGTTCTTC	CASSLDRNSYNEQFF
TRBV28	many	TRBJ2-6	NA	14	TGTGCCAGCATCCAATCCTCTGGGGCCAACGTCCTGACTTTC	CASIQSSGANVLTF
TRBV5-1	many	TRBJ2-1	NA	15	TGCGCCAGCAGCTTGGAAAAATATTCCTACAATGAGCAGTTCTTC	CASSLEKYSYNEQFF
TRBV7-2	many	TRBJ1-4	NA	12	TGTGCCAGCAGCTTTACAGGGTACCAACTGTTTTTT	CASSFTGYQLFF
TRBV10-3	many	TRBJ2-2	TRBD2	16	TGTGCCATCACCCCGACTAGCGGGGGGGCGACCGGGGAGCTGTTTTTT	CAITPTSGGATGELFF
TRBV23-1	many	TRBJ1-5	TRBD1	19	TGCGCCAGCAGTCAATCTAGCGGGACAGGGGGCGAGAGCAATCAGCCCCAGCATTTT	CASSQSSGTGGESNQPQHF
TRBV21-1	few	TRBJ2-5	NA	13	TGTGCCAGCAGCCGATCCTGCGAGGGGACCCAGTACTTC	CASSRSCEGTQYF
TRBV12-5	NA	TRBJ1-4	TRBD1	15	TGTGCTAGTGGCCCACTGGACAGGGATAAGGAAAAACTGTTTTTT	CASGPLDRDKEKLFF
TRBV27	NA	TRBJ1-1	TRBD1	14	TGTGCCAGCAGTCTCTTGGGACAGCACACTGAAGCTTTCTTT	CASSLLGQHTEAFF
TRBV7-9	many	TRBJ1-1	NA	17	TGTGCCAGCAGCTTAAGCTTTACAGGGAGATCGTGGACTGAAGCTTTCTTT	CASSLSFTGRSWTEAFF
TRBV20-1	many	TRBJ2-3	NA	14	TGCAGTGCTAGAGATATGGCGGAGGGAAATACGCAGTATTTT	CSARDMAEGNTQYF
TRBV25-1	NA	TRBJ1-3	TRBD1	13	TGTGCCAGCAGTGGGGACAGGGGAAACACCATATATTTT	CASSGDRGNTIYF
TRBV30	NA	TRBJ2-7	NA	12	TGTGCCTGGAGTGTACAGGCAGCCGAGCAGTACTTC	CAWSVQAAEQYF
TRBV19	NA	TRBJ2-1	NA	12	TGTGCCAGTAGCAAACAGAGCAATGAGCAGTTCTTC	CASSKQSNEQFF
TRBV4-3	NA	TRBJ2-3	NA	13	TGCGCCAGCAGCCAAAGGGTCACAGATACGCAGTATTTT	CASSQRVTDTQYF
TRBV20-1	few	TRBJ2-2	TRBD2	15	TGCAGTGCTAGACCTAGCGGGAGAGATTACGGGGAGCTGTTTTTT	CSARPSGRDYGELFF
TRBV7-9	many	TRBJ1-4	NA	16	TGTGCCAGCAGCCCGTCGTTCGGTAGGGGCGGTGAAAAACTGTTTTTT	CASSPSFGRGGEKLFF
TRBV4-3	few	TRBJ2-3	NA	16	TGCGCCAGCAGTACCCAGACTAGAGGGGGTACAGATACGCAGTATTTT	CASSTQTRGGTDTQYF
TRBV10-2	few	TRBJ1-5	TRBD1	14	TGCGCCAGCGGCGGACAGGCGGGCAATCAGCCCCAGCATTTT	CASGGQAGNQPQHF
TRBV29-1	few	TRBJ1-1	TRBD1	12	TGCAGCGCCCGGACAGGGACAGGCGAAGCTTTCTTT	CSARTGTGEAFF
TRBV28	few	TRBJ2-1	NA	14	TGTGCCAGCAGTTTAATGGCTACCTACAATGAGCAGTTCTTC	CASSLMATYNEQFF
TRBV19	many	TRBJ1-5	NA	12	TGTGCCACCCATGGTAGCAATCAGCCCCAGCATTTT	CATHGSNQPQHF
TRBV14	few	TRBJ1-1	NA	14	TGTGCCAGCAGCCCTTACGCGGGGGACACTGAAGCTTTCTTT	CASSPYAGDTEAFF
TRBV5-1	many	TRBJ2-1	TRBD2	15	TGCGCCAGCAGCTTGTCTAGCGGGAATAACAATGAGCAGTTCTTC	CASSLSSGNNNEQFF
TRBV7-2	few	TRBJ1-4	NA	16	TGTGCCAGCAGCGGCGGACACTATGCAACTAATGAAAAACTGTTTTTT	CASSGGHYATNEKLFF
TRBV2	NA	TRBJ2-1	TRBD2	18	TGTGCCAGCAGTGAACACGGGATTGGCGGGAGGTCGCCGGGGGAGCAGTTCTTC	CASSEHGIGGRSPGEQFF
TRBV7-2	many	TRBJ2-5	TRBD2	16	TGTGCCAGCAGCTTACTAGCGGGAATGGGGGAAGAGACCCAGTACTTC	CASSLLAGMGEETQYF
TRBV7-9	few	TRBJ2-2	TRBD1	16	TGTGCCAGCAGCTCGAAGAGGGGGCAGGGCACCGGGGAGCTGTTTTTT	CASSSKRGQGTGELFF
TRBV18	few	TRBJ2-1	NA	13	TGTGCCAGCTCTCCCACGGGGGAATATGAGCAGTTCTTC	CASSPTGEYEQFF
TRBV10-3	few	TRBJ2-1	TRBD2	14	TGTGCCATCAGGAGGACTAGCGGAGACAATGAGCAGTTCTTC	CAIRRTSGDNEQFF
TRBV20-1	NA	TRBJ2-1	NA	14	TGCAGTGCTCCGTGGCGGGGAGGTCACAATGAGCAGTTCTTC	CSAPWRGGHNEQFF
TRBV29-1	many	TRBJ2-3	NA	13	TGCAGCGTTGAAGCTCCCACCAGAGATACGCAGTATTTT	CSVEAPTRDTQYF